This T cell receptor beta chain was sequenced for a study of T cells in Graves' hyperthyroidism and ophthalmopathy. Trimming stripped 3 bases from V and 1 base from J, with 13 bases between. CDR1 and CDR2 (germline): DFQATT, SNEGSKA (reference sequence). The length of the CDR3 is 14 residues. Template material for amplifying TCR beta CDR3 regions consisted of RNA transcripts. RT-PCR in the first round (using the HTBI primer set) targeted the TCR CDR3. TCRdb ran MiXCR on the multiplex PCR reads and lists one entry per CDR3 protein. The sample consists of around 720,000 distinct CDR3 sequences, 30% to 40% of them appearing once.

The sequenced sample was blood. This receptor was identified in a woman aged 35 to 49 with Graves' hyperthyroidism. V is TRBV20-1 and J is TRBJ2-7; D perhaps matches TRBD1 (6 bases). This CDR3 is CSASGQGSSYEQYF. For the CDR3, the DNA is TGCAGTGCTAGCGGGCAGGGGAGTTCCTACGAGCAGTACTTC.